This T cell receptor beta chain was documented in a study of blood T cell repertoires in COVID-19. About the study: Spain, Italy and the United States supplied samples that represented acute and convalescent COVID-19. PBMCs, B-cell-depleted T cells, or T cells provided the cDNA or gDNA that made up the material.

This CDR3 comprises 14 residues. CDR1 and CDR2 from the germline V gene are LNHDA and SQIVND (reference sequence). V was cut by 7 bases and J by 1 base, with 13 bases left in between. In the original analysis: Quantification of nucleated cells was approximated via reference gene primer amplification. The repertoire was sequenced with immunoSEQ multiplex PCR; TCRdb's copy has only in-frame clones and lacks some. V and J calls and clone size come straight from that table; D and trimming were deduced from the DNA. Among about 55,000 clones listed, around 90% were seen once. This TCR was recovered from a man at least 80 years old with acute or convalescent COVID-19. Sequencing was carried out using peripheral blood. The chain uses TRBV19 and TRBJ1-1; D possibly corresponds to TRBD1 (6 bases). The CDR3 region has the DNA TGTGCCAGTAAACTCCAGGGGTGGAACACTGAAGCTTTCTTT. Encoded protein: CASKLQGWNTEAFF.